What follows are 17 T cell receptor beta chains derived from one specimen sequenced in a study of T cell responses to AZD1222 COVID-19 vaccine. Assay: immunoSEQ multiplex PCR; the TCRdb copy retains only in-frame clones and omits some. The sample shows more than 100,000 clones, around 90% of them seen only once. The sample here was peripheral blood, taken on day 0 of AZD1222 vaccination. The receptors here all came from an adult in good health.

V and J are TRBV7-8 and TRBJ1-1; D unclear. Deletions cut 1 base from V and 6 bases from J, with 6 bases between. The CDR3 totals 12 residues. From germline, CDR1 is SGHVS and CDR2 FQNEAQ. This chain's CDR3 is CASSLDGSEAFF. The CDR3, as DNA: TGTGCCAGCAGCTTAGATGGATCTGAAGCTTTCTTT. Full variable domain (remainder filled in from reference TRBV7-8 and TRBJ1-1): GAGVSQSPRYKVAKRGQDVALRCDPISGHVSLFWYQQALGQGPEFLTYFQNEAQLDKSGLPSDRFFAERPEGSVSTLKIQRTQQEDSAVYLCASSLDGSEAFFGQGTRLTVV.

The J gene is TRBJ2-3, the V gene TRBV6-4, with 10 bases that match TRBD2. The CDR3 consists of 15 residues. Trimming at V came to 2 bases and at J to 9 bases, leaving 8 bases not matched to a gene. Germline V gives CDR1 MRHNA, CDR2 SNTAGT. The CDR3 coding sequence is TGTGCCAGCAGTGACCAAGCGGGGGGGGTCGACACGCAGTATTTT. Translation: CASSDQAGGVDTQYF.

This clone has just one count. The chain uses TRBV7-8 and TRBJ2-7; 10 nucleotides line up with TRBD2. CDR1 is SGHVS, CDR2 FQNEAQ, per germline. J was trimmed by 3 bases and V by 2 bases; bases with no gene match: 4. The CDR3 is 15 residues long. The CDR3 nucleotides read TGTGCCAGCAGCTTACGGCTAGCGGGGGTCTACGAGCAGTACTTC. It is translated as CASSLRLAGVYEQYF.

This chain links TRBV7-9 with TRBJ2-5; the D gene is possibly TRBD1 (5 bases). The CDR3 loop spans 16 amino acids. The V end lost 1 base, the J end lost 5 bases, and 17 bases lay between the germline ends. Per germline, CDR1 SEHNR and CDR2 FQNEAQ (reference sequence). The CDR3 reads CASSLDLQVAAETQYF. CDR3 nucleotides: TGTGCCAGCAGCTTAGACCTACAGGTGGCTGCGGAGACCCAGTACTTC.

In its sample, this clone was seen once. This CDR3 reads CASSLTGPRANEQFF. For the CDR3, the DNA is TGTGCCAGCAGCTTGACCGGGCCCCGGGCGAATGAGCAGTTCTTC. This chain uses TRBV5-4 with TRBJ2-1, with unresolved D. The CDR3 spans 15 residues. V was cut by 1 base and J by 7 bases, with 15 bases left in between. Germline V gene data show CDR1 as SGHNT and CDR2 as YYREEE (reference sequence).

The chain recombines TRBV18 with TRBJ1-2; the D is unclear. Germline loops: CDR1 KGHSH, CDR2 LQKENI. V was shortened by 2 bases and J by 4 bases, with 11 bases between the two germline ends. This CDR3 comprises 14 residues. The DNA for the CDR3 is TGTGCCAGCTCACCAGCAGAGACCTCCTATGGCTACACCTTC. This gives the protein CASSPAETSYGYTF.

This chain links TRBV12-3 or TRBV12-4 with TRBJ2-1; D unclear. Trimming left V 3 bases short and J 7 bases short, with 10 bases between. CDR3 size: 13 residues. The CDR3, as DNA: TGTGCCAGCAGTTTCTCGACCAGGAATGAGCAGTTCTTC. The encoded protein is CASSFSTRNEQFF.

This chain connects TRBV5-5 to TRBJ1-1; D gene uncertain. V lost 1 base to trimming and J lost 9 bases, with 7 bases between them. Germline CDR1 SGHKS, CDR2 YYEKEE (reference sequence). CDR3 size: 11 residues. DNA for the CDR3: TGTGCCAGCAGCTTGACCGGGCAAGCTTTCTTT. Amino acid sequence: CASSLTGQAFF.

The chain is built from TRBV5-1 and TRBJ2-1; no definite D call. The CDR3 consists of 15 residues. Germline V gene data show CDR1 as SGHRS and CDR2 as YFSETQ. The germline V and J ends were trimmed by 4 bases and 4 bases, with 15 bases remaining between them. CDR3 DNA sequence: TGCGCCAGCAGCCCTGACACCCCAAAGTACAATGAGCAGTTCTTC. Protein product: CASSPDTPKYNEQFF. Drawing the rest from reference TRBV5-1 and TRBJ2-1, the complete variable domain is KAGVTQTPRYLIKTRGQQVTLSCSPISGHRSVSWYQQTPGQGLQFLFEYFSETQRNKGNFPGRFSGRQFSNSRSEMNVSTLELGDSALYLCASSPDTPKYNEQFFGPGTRLTVL.

V and J are TRBV6-2 or TRBV6-3 and TRBJ1-5, with D perhaps matching TRBD1 (6 bases). CDR1 and CDR2 from the germline V gene are MNHEY and SVGEGT. The ends were cut back, 5 bases at V and 3 bases at J, with 11 bases in the middle. The CDR3 is 14 residues long. CDR3 bases: TGTGCCAGCAGTCAAGGACAGAACAATCAGCCCCAGCATTTT. Amino acids: CASSQGQNNQPQHF.

The J gene is TRBJ1-6, the V gene TRBV27; 7 nucleotides align to TRBD1. Germline loops: CDR1 MNHEY, CDR2 SMNVEV (reference sequence). This CDR3 is built from 15 residues. V dropped 4 bases and J dropped 5; count of bases not matched to a gene: 5. The CDR3 loop is CASSSAGQHNSPLHF. CDR3 nucleotide sequence: TGTGCCAGCAGTTCCGCGGGACAGCATAATTCACCCCTCCACTTT.

This chain links TRBV6-1 with TRBJ1-2; no firm D call. V was cut by 1 base and J by 2 bases, with 11 bases left in between. Germline V gene data show CDR1 as MNHNS and CDR2 as SASEGT. The length of the CDR3 is 15 residues. In nucleotides, the CDR3 is TGTGCCAGCAGTGAAGGTCCCGGAGAGAACTATGGCTACACCTTC. Translated, it gives CASSEGPGENYGYTF.

V usage is TRBV3-1 (or the pseudogene TRBV3-2) and J usage is TRBJ2-7; D remains ambiguous. CDR3 length: 11 residues. CDR1 and CDR2 from the germline V gene are LGHDT and YNNKEL (reference sequence). V was pared by 3 bases and J by 3 bases, with 3 bases between. The CDR3 region has the DNA TGTGCCAGCAGCCATGTCTACGAGCAGTACTTC. This codes for CASSHVYEQYF.

V usage is TRBV24-1 and J usage is TRBJ2-3; perhaps TRBD2 as D (7 bases). The germline gives CDR1 KGHDR, CDR2 SFDVKD. The germline V and J ends were trimmed by 5 bases and 8 bases, with 22 bases remaining between them. This CDR3 contains 16 residues. The CDR3, as DNA: TGTGCCACCAGTGGGACCGGGGGGCAGGGGTCTGGTACGCAGTATTTT. Its translation is CATSGTGGQGSGTQYF.

This clone was observed a single time. The sample contains more than one DNA sequence encoding this CDR3. J is TRBJ1-1 and V is TRBV2; no reliable D call. This CDR3 is 13 amino acids long. Trimming removed 4 bases from V and 1 base from J, with 7 bases in between. CDR1 and CDR2 (germline): SNHLY, FYNNEI. The DNA for the CDR3 is TGTGCCAGCAGTGTCGGGGAGAACACTGAAGCTTTCTTT. Its protein product is CASSVGENTEAFF. The full variable domain, its missing parts supplied by reference TRBV2 and TRBJ1-1, is EPEVTQTPSHQVTQMGQEVILRCVPISNHLYFYWYRQILGQKVEFLVSFYNNEISEKSEIFDDQFSVERPDGSNFTLKIRSTKLEDSAMYFCASSVGENTEAFFGQGTRLTVV.

The rearrangement joins TRBV5-8 to TRBJ2-4; D possibly corresponds to TRBD2 (7 bases). Germline-derived CDR1 and CDR2 are SGHTS and YDEGEE. The CDR3 runs 19 residues. V lost 1 base, J lost 1 base, and 21 bases lay in between. The CDR3 DNA follows: TGTGCCAGCAGCTTGTGGGGGGGGGCCGCGATGTGGGCCAAAAACATTCAGTACTTC. Amino acid sequence: CASSLWGGAAMWAKNIQYF.

The chain uses TRBV20-1 and TRBJ1-6, with D hard to call. The germline gives CDR1 DFQATT, CDR2 SNEGSKA (reference sequence). V was clipped by 3 bases and J by 0 bases, with 9 bases between them. The CDR3 covers 15 residues. The CDR3 DNA follows: TGCAGTGCTAGTGCTAAGAGCTCCTATAATTCACCCCTCCACTTT. Translated: CSASAKSSYNSPLHF.